Listed here are 9 T cell receptor beta chains from one sample, sequenced in a study of cytomegalovirus exposure and HLA in healthy donors. Primers for the PCR totalled 60 Vbeta and 13 Jbeta. Clones were sequenced by immunoSEQ multiplex PCR, and TCRdb holds only the in-frame ones, with some missing. Of approximately 220,000 clones detected, less than 85% appear once; the ten largest clones hold about 0.23%. The sample comprised PBMCs. Receptors were obtained from a girl between 2 and 10 years old in good health and CMV-seronegative.

The chain combines TRBV6-1 with TRBJ1-1; D perhaps matches TRBD1 (5 bases). The CDR3 sequence is 16 residues long. Trimming pared 0 bases from V and 1 base from J, leaving 12 bases between. Germline assignment: CDR1 MNHNS and CDR2 SASEGT. This chain's CDR3 is CASSEALVGQNTEAFF. In DNA form, the CDR3 reads TGTGCCAGCAGTGAAGCGCTAGTGGGGCAGAACACTGAAGCTTTCTTT.

The chain carries TRBV15 and TRBJ1-5; no firm D call. This CDR3 is built from 13 residues. Germline loops: CDR1 LNHNV, CDR2 YYDKDF (reference sequence). Trimming left V 2 bases short and J 2 bases short, with 4 bases between. In DNA, the CDR3 is TGTGCCACCAGCAGACAGGGCAATCAGCCCCAGCATTTT. Its protein is CATSRQGNQPQHF.

This chain connects TRBV19 to TRBJ1-1; tentatively, D is TRBD1 (5 bases). Trimming removed 7 bases at V and 3 bases at J, with 21 bases between. The CDR3 runs 16 residues. Germline CDR1 is LNHDA and CDR2 is SQIVND (reference sequence). DNA for the CDR3: TGTGCCAGTATGATAGGAGGGGCCCTAGGGTACACTGAAGCTTTCTTT. Translating it yields CASMIGGALGYTEAFF.

This chain links TRBV29-1 with TRBJ2-7; possible D gene TRBD1, 6 bases. The CDR3 totals 12 residues. With 1 base removed from V and 2 bases from J, the gap between germline ends came to 6 bases. Germline values: CDR1 SQVTM, CDR2 ANQGSEA. CDR3 residues: CSVEGQAYEQYF. In DNA, the CDR3 is TGCAGCGTTGAAGGACAGGCCTACGAGCAGTACTTC.

V usage is TRBV7-9 and J usage is TRBJ1-2; D is perhaps TRBD1 (6 bases). In germline, CDR1 is SEHNR, CDR2 FQNEAQ (reference sequence). V lost 4 bases and J lost 4, with 22 bases in between. The CDR3 extends over 17 amino acids. CDR3 in DNA: TGTGCCAGCAGCTCCCGGGAGGGCAAACAGGGCGGCTATGGCTACACCTTC. Amino acids: CASSSREGKQGGYGYTF.

The rearrangement joins TRBV6-6 to TRBJ1-5, with D uncertain. The germline CDR1 and CDR2 sequences are MNHNY and SVGAGI (reference sequence). V lost 5 bases and J 4 bases, leaving 9 bases between the germline ends. The CDR3 sequence is 13 residues long. The CDR3 loop is CASSLPGNQPQHF. The CDR3 bases are TGTGCCAGCAGTCTTCCGGGGAATCAGCCCCAGCATTTT.

The chain combines TRBV7-9 with TRBJ2-1; 15 nucleotides agree with TRBD2. CDR1 is SEHNR, CDR2 FQNEAQ, per germline (reference sequence). CDR3 length: 15 amino acids. Germline trimming cut 3 bases from V and 7 bases from J; bases unmatched to any gene: 1. DNA for the CDR3: TGTGCCAGCAGCTTCGGGACTAGCGGGGGGAATGAGCAGTTCTTC. It translates to CASSFGTSGGNEQFF.

This clone was counted only a few times. The rearrangement joins TRBV29-1 to TRBJ1-1; possibly TRBD1 for D (5 bases). V shed 7 bases and J shed 0 bases, with 12 bases lying between them. The CDR3 runs to 13 residues. Germline V CDR1 and CDR2: SQVTM, ANQGSEA. In DNA, the CDR3 is TGCAGCGCCGCGGGACGGCTGAACACTGAAGCTTTCTTT. The encoded protein is CSAAGRLNTEAFF.

The rearrangement uses TRBV4-1 and TRBJ2-7; TRBD1 matches 8 bases. Germline trimming cut 2 bases from V and 5 bases from J; bases unmatched to any gene: 8. CDR3 size: 15 residues. Germline V gene data show CDR1 as MGHRA and CDR2 as YSYEKL. The CDR3 coding sequence is TGCGCCAGCAGCCAACGTGGGACAGGTAGGAACGAGCAGTACTTC. It codes for CASSQRGTGRNEQYF.